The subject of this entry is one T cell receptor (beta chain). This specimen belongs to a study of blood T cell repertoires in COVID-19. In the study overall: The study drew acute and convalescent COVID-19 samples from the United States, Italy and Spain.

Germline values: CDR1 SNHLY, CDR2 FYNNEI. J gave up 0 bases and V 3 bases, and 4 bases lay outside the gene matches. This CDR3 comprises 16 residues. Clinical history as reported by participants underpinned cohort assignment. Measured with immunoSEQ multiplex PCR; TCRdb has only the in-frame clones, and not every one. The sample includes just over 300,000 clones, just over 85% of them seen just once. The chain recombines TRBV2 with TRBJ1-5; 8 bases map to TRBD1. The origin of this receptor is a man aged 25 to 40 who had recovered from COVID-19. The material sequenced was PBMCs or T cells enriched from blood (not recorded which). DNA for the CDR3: TGTGCCAGCAGTGATACAGGGGGTTATAGCAATCAGCCCCAGCATTTT. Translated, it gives CASSDTGGYSNQPQHF.